At least ten counts were recorded for the clone carrying this T cell receptor (beta chain). The CDR3 contains 12 residues. The J segment lost 9 bases and the V segment lost 4 bases, leaving 3 bases of the junction unmatched. Germline V gives CDR1 LGHDT, CDR2 YNNKEL (reference sequence). The source of the sample is a study of T cells after yellow fever vaccination. MiXCR, run by TCRdb on the 5' RACE reads, gives a single entry per CDR3 protein. In the table there are more than 95,000 distinct CDR3 sequences, roughly 6.8% of which are singletons. The specimen comprised CD4+ T cells sorted from PBMCs, sampled around 45 days after the first yellow fever vaccination. This clonotype was sampled from a man younger than 35 who received the YFV17D yellow fever vaccine. The J gene is TRBJ1-2, the V gene TRBV3-1, with 9 positions matching TRBD1. The CDR3 nucleotides read TGTGCCAGCAGCCGGGACAGGGAGCGCTACACCTTC. As protein: CASSRDRERYTF.